This T cell receptor (beta chain) originates from a study of cytomegalovirus exposure and HLA in healthy donors. On this clone: Its antigen is unidentified.

Findings of the study overall: TCR sequences were mostly rare, though some public TCRs occurred in many donors. One later analysis, an examination of the 90 to 150 validation repertoires, found that first-cohort TCR clusters tended to co-occur in them. The authors enumerated roughly 180 TCR beta chains as linked to cytomegalovirus.

Produced via immunoSEQ multiplex PCR; TCRdb's table is partial and in-frame only. The sample consists of over 200,000 clones, 80% to 95% of them appearing once. The clonotype comes from a woman between 25 and 40 years old in good health and CMV-seronegative. Source material: PBMCs.

CDR3 in amino acids: CAWSTQGGQPQHF. The CDR3 DNA reads TGTGCCTGGAGTACCCAGGGCGGCCAGCCCCAGCATTTT. The chain carries TRBV30 and TRBJ1-5; D might be TRBD1 (5 bases). The CDR3 totals 13 residues. The V and J ends lost 2 bases and 7 bases respectively, with 12 bases between them. Germline CDR1 and CDR2: GTSNPN and SVGIG (reference sequence).